Below, 13 T cell receptor beta chains from the same sample are listed, as sequenced in a study of shared clonotypes between healthy human individuals. Repertoires were generated with immunoSEQ multiplex PCR, while TCRdb's copy carries only in-frame clones and drops some. The table has 650,000 to 800,000 clones, around 70% seen once; the top ten hold less than 2%. The specimen sequenced was memory CD4+ T cells sorted from blood. Subset meaning: CD45RA-negative fraction. Every receptor here comes from a woman aged 30 to 39 in good health.

A note on this clone: One junction end disagrees with the germline gene, perhaps due to a read error. The same CDR3 arises from other DNA sequences in this sample as well. The genes are TRBV28 and TRBJ2-7; possibly TRBD1 for D (5 bases). CDR3 size: 14 residues. Per germline, CDR1 MDHEN and CDR2 SYDVKM. CDR3 amino acids: CASSPDSLSYEQYF. CDR3 sequence (DNA): TGTGCCAGCAGTCCTGACAGTCTCTCCTACGAGCAATACTTC.

The CDR3 here is CASSQKGQSLLSSYNEQFF. DNA of the CDR3: TGCGCCAGCAGCCAAAAGGGGCAGTCGCTACTAAGCTCCTACAATGAGCAGTTCTTC. The V call is TRBV4-1, the J call TRBJ2-1, with D perhaps matching TRBD1 (5 bases). Germline CDR1 reads MGHRA; CDR2 reads YSYEKL. The length of the CDR3 is 19 residues. V lost 2 bases and J lost 0, with 20 bases in between.

The V call is TRBV7-8, the J call TRBJ2-3; D gene ambiguous. Trimming stripped 1 base from V and 5 bases from J, with 7 bases between. The CDR3 totals 13 residues. Germline assignment: CDR1 SGHVS and CDR2 FQNEAQ. CDR3 in DNA: TGTGCCAGCAGCTTAGTGTGGGGAGATACGCAGTATTTT. It encodes CASSLVWGDTQYF.

The chain is built from TRBV21-1 and TRBJ2-1; the table's D call TRBD2 went unverified against the DNA. TRBV21-1 is a listed pseudogene. The CDR3 runs to 17 residues. The CDR3 sequence: CASSKSRKGYGDNEQFF. The CDR3 DNA reads TGTGCCAGCAGCAAATCACGAAAGGGTTACGGGGACAATGAGCAGTTCTTC.

The gene calls are TRBV11-2 and TRBJ2-7; no definite D call. Germline V lookup: CDR1 SGHAT, CDR2 FQNNGV. The germline V and J ends were trimmed by 1 base and 0 bases, with 13 bases remaining between them. This CDR3 region has 16 residues. The CDR3 reads CASSLGPDPNSYEQYF. The CDR3 DNA sequence: TGTGCCAGCAGCTTAGGGCCGGATCCAAACTCCTACGAGCAGTACTTC.

This rearrangement joins TRBV5-1 to TRBJ2-7; maybe TRBD2 (5 bases). The CDR3 sequence is 13 residues long. CDR1 and CDR2 (germline): SGHRS, YFSETQ. Trimming pared 1 base from V and 7 bases from J, leaving 12 bases between. The CDR3 region has the DNA TGCGCCAGCAGCTTGTCCCCATCGGGAGAGCAGTACTTC. It encodes CASSLSPSGEQYF.

The chain uses TRBV5-5 and TRBJ2-1; 8 bases agree with TRBD1. Germline assignment: CDR1 SGHKS and CDR2 YYEKEE (reference sequence). This CDR3 has 14 amino acids. V gave up 3 bases and J gave up 8 bases; unmatched junction bases: 7. The CDR3 reads CASSSWTGRDEQFF. The CDR3 nucleotides are TGTGCCAGCAGCTCATGGACAGGGCGGGATGAGCAGTTCTTC.

The chain uses TRBV5-1 and TRBJ1-1; perhaps TRBD1 as D (5 bases). The V gene's germline CDR1 is SGHRS and CDR2 YFSETQ. The ends were cut back, 5 bases at V and 1 base at J, with 18 bases in the middle. This CDR3 is built from 16 residues. The CDR3 sequence is CASRDIWRGSNTEAFF. In nucleotides, the CDR3 is TGCGCCAGCAGGGACATTTGGAGGGGTTCGAACACTGAAGCTTTCTTT.

Details on this clone: The sample holds other DNA sequences that translate to the same CDR3. The chain employs TRBV9 and TRBJ2-1; 12 nucleotides match TRBD2. With 4 bases clipped from V and 9 bases from J, the junction kept 11 bases outside the gene matches. CDR1 and CDR2 from the germline V gene are SGDLS and YYNGEE. CDR3 size: 16 residues. DNA for the CDR3: TGTGCCAGCAGCACAAAGACTAGCGGGAGAGGTGGTGAGCAGTTCTTC. Encoded protein: CASSTKTSGRGGEQFF.

V is TRBV2 and J is TRBJ1-5, with TRBD1 matching 9 bases. The germline CDR1 and CDR2 sequences are SNHLY and FYNNEI. The V gene end was trimmed by 8 bases and the J gene end by 3 bases; junction bases not matched to a gene: 11. This CDR3 has 16 amino acids. The CDR3 DNA reads TGTGCCAGCTCCCTTCGGGGACAGGGTTCCAATCAGCCCCAGCATTTT. Translating gives CASSLRGQGSNQPQHF.

This clone appeared a single time. This CDR3 reads CASSLLGDGNQPQHF. For the CDR3, the DNA is TGTGCCAGCAGCTTGTTGGGGGATGGCAATCAGCCCCAGCATTTT. The chain couples TRBV11-2 to TRBJ1-5, with D perhaps TRBD1 (5 bases). CDR1 and CDR2 (germline): SGHAT, FQNNGV. The germline V and J ends were trimmed by 3 bases and 2 bases, with 11 bases remaining between them. CDR3 size: 15 residues.

The V and J genes are TRBV7-3 and TRBJ2-1; TRBD2 aligns across 7 bases. J was trimmed by 0 bases and V by 5 bases; bases with no gene match: 4. The CDR3 is 15 residues long. Germline assignment: CDR1 SGHTA and CDR2 FQGTGA. This CDR3 is CASSGGGSSYNEQFF. For the CDR3, the DNA is TGTGCCAGCAGCGGCGGGGGAAGCTCCTACAATGAGCAGTTCTTC.

This rearrangement joins TRBV10-3 to TRBJ2-1; 7 bases fit TRBD2. The CDR3 loop spans 17 amino acids. Trimming at V came to 6 bases and at J to 7 bases, leaving 18 bases not matched to a gene. Germline V gene sequence: CDR1 ENHRY, CDR2 SYGVKD. The CDR3 DNA reads TGTGCCATCAGGCCCATTGGAGGGAGGGTCTCCTCGAATGAGCAGTTCTTC. This translates into CAIRPIGGRVSSNEQFF.